The entry that follows covers one T cell receptor beta chain sequence. Its antigen is not identified. The data belong to a study of cytomegalovirus exposure and HLA in healthy donors. The CDR3 length is 13 residues. The germline CDR1 and CDR2 sequences are SNHLY and FYNNEI. V shed 6 bases and J shed 2 bases, with 10 bases lying between them. Among the donors, all were healthy bone marrow donors. The CMV serostatus of this donor was not recorded. PCR involved 60 Vbeta and 13 Jbeta primers. TCRdb's copy holds only in-frame clones and misses some; the assay was immunoSEQ multiplex PCR. Of around 150,000 clones detected, around 80% appear once; the ten largest clones hold about 4.5%. Whole-study results and caveats: A later analysis reportedly identified an Asian-associated ancestry cluster as carrying fewer N-insertions than the roughly 720-donor mean. The majority of CMV-associated TCR beta chains were reported as apparently HLA-restricted in a later analysis.

The chain links TRBV2 to TRBJ2-5, with unresolved D. The clonotype originates from a young man in good health. The sequenced sample was PBMCs. This CDR3 is CASSQRLQETQYF. The CDR3 coding sequence is TGTGCCAGCAGCCAGAGGCTACAAGAGACCCAGTACTTC. Based on the CDR3 plus reference TRBV2 and TRBJ2-5, the full variable domain is EPEVTQTPSHQVTQMGQEVILRCVPISNHLYFYWYRQILGQKVEFLVSFYNNEISEKSEIFDDQFSVERPDGSNFTLKIRSTKLEDSAMYFCASSQRLQETQYFGPGTRLLVL.